This TCR beta chain emerged from a study of T cells in Graves' hyperthyroidism and ophthalmopathy. Study observations and caveats: Onset of ophthalmopathy came a median around 7.1 months after the model predicted it.

The CDR3 loop spans 13 amino acids. Trimming took off 4 bases at V and 5 bases at J, with 12 bases between the two ends. Looked up from germline, CDR1 is SGHDT and CDR2 is YYEEEE. Remarks on this clonotype: Its antigen is not known.

RNA transcripts yielded amplified TCR beta CDR3 regions. Carried out on the TCR CDR3, a first-round RT-PCR used the HTBI primer set. In TCRdb, the multiplex PCR reads were re-called with MiXCR into one record per CDR3 protein. Of 500,000 to 750,000 distinct CDR3 sequences in the sample, more than 45% were seen once. The TCR comes from a woman aged 18 to 35 with Graves' hyperthyroidism. The rearrangement uses TRBV5-6 and TRBJ2-5; D unresolved. Source material: peripheral blood or thyroid tissue (not recorded which). CDR3 in amino acids: CASSQRFRETQYF. The CDR3 DNA reads TGTGCCAGCAGCCAACGGTTTAGGGAGACCCAGTACTTC.